These 21 T cell receptor beta chains were all obtained from the same sample, sequenced in a study of post-analysis software for immune sequencing data. Study-wide results and caveats: A handful of TRBV segments appeared more often in patients than in controls, and TRBV5-6, TRBV5-1 and TRBV20-1 were among these.

cDNA libraries for TCR beta contained unique molecular identifiers. MiXCR, applied by TCRdb to the PCR reads, yields one record per CDR3 protein. The sample contains 800,000 to 950,000 distinct CDR3 sequences, roughly 58% of which appear only once. For these TCRs, the target antigens are not known. Material: blood. These receptors originate from a girl aged 10-17 years with multiple sclerosis.

This chain links TRBV12-5 with TRBJ2-1; D is unclear. Germline CDR1 LGHNT, CDR2 FRNRAP. This CDR3 has 12 residues. V gave up 4 bases and J gave up 7 bases, with 8 bases separating them. The CDR3 loop is CASGSVGNEQFF. CDR3 nucleotide sequence: TGTGCTAGTGGTTCGGTAGGGAATGAGCAGTTCTTC.

The rearrangement links TRBV7-9 to TRBJ2-7; perhaps TRBD1 as D (7 bases). The V and J ends lost 5 bases and 6 bases respectively, with 17 bases between them. This CDR3 is 14 amino acids long. Per the germline V gene, CDR1 is SEHNR and CDR2 is FQNEAQ (reference sequence). The CDR3 loop is CASSPLYRGGEQYF. The CDR3 DNA follows: TGTGCCAGCAGCCCCTTATACAGGGGAGGCGAGCAGTACTTC.

This clonotype occurred once. As DNA, the CDR3 is TGTGCCAGCAGTCAAGGACTAGCTCGGATCATTCAGTACTTC. It specifies CASSQGLARIIQYF. This chain links TRBV6-6 with TRBJ2-7, with TRBD2 matching 8 bases. The DNA end lines up better with TRBJ2-4; the J call may be wrong. Germline CDR1 is MNHNY and CDR2 is SVGAGI (reference sequence). The CDR3 spans 14 residues.

This chain connects TRBV15 to TRBJ1-2; no clear D. The V end was cut by 1 base, the J end by 0 bases, with 3 bases between. CDR3 length: 13 residues. Germline V gene lookup returns CDR1 LNHNV and CDR2 YYDKDF (reference sequence). CDR3 in amino acids: CATSRVANYGYTF. The DNA for the CDR3 is TGTGCCACCAGCAGAGTAGCTAACTATGGCTACACCTTC.

The gene calls are TRBV7-9 and TRBJ1-2; a weak D match, TRBD1 (5 bases). Trimming left V 6 bases short and J 4 bases short, with 12 bases between. Germline V CDR1 and CDR2: SEHNR, FQNEAQ (reference sequence). The CDR3 covers 13 residues. CDR3 sequence (DNA): TGTGCCAGCAGACAGCAGGGCTCCTATGGCTACACCTTC. Translation: CASRQQGSYGYTF.

The rearrangement joins TRBV9 to TRBJ2-3, with 8 bases aligning to TRBD2. Germline V gene data show CDR1 as SGDLS and CDR2 as YYNGEE. With V trimmed by 7 bases and J by 2 bases, 6 bases remained unmatched. CDR3 length: 14 amino acids. Here the CDR3 reads CASCRGGPTDTQYF. In DNA form, the CDR3 reads TGTGCCAGCTGCCGGGGGGGCCCCACAGATACGCAGTATTTT.

This clonotype was detected a few times. The chain links TRBV3-1 to TRBJ2-1; D is possibly TRBD2 (6 bases). The CDR3 runs to 16 residues. Germline values: CDR1 LGHDT, CDR2 YNNKEL (reference sequence). Trimming cost V 5 bases and J 0 bases, with 14 bases left between them. The CDR3 DNA sequence: TGTGCCAGCAGCTCACACGGGAGTGGCTCCTACAATGAGCAGTTCTTC. Its protein is CASSSHGSGSYNEQFF.

The gene calls are TRBV6-6 and TRBJ2-3; D is perhaps TRBD2 (6 bases). CDR1 and CDR2 from the germline V gene are MNHNY and SVGAGI (reference sequence). This CDR3 region has 14 residues. V dropped 9 bases and J dropped 0 bases, with 13 bases sitting between them. CDR3 region: CASKRDSSTDTQYF. The CDR3 DNA sequence: TGTGCCAGTAAACGGGACTCGAGCACAGATACGCAGTATTTT.

V usage is TRBV3-1 and J usage is TRBJ2-1, with 7 bases that match TRBD1. CDR3 length: 16 amino acids. J was trimmed by 2 bases and V by 3 bases; bases with no gene match: 7. CDR1 is LGHDT, CDR2 YNNKEL, per germline (reference sequence). Written as DNA, the CDR3 is TGTGCCAGCAGCCATAGACAGGGTGGCACCTACAATGAGCAGTTCTTC. Translating it yields CASSHRQGGTYNEQFF.

V usage is TRBV15 and J usage is TRBJ2-3; no definite D call. Germline CDR1 reads LNHNV; CDR2 reads YYDKDF (reference sequence). Trimming took 3 bases from V and 6 from J, leaving 16 bases between them. The CDR3 length is 15 residues. The CDR3 DNA reads TGTGCCACCAGCAGTCTAATGGTTATCCGCGATACGCAGTATTTT. It translates to CATSSLMVIRDTQYF. The full variable domain, rest sourced from reference TRBV15 and TRBJ2-3, is DAMVIQNPRYQVTQFGKPVTLSCSQTLNHNVMYWYQQKSSQAPKLLFHYYDKDFNNEADTPDNFQSRRPNTSFCFLDIRSPGLGDTAMYLCATSSLMVIRDTQYFGPGTRLTVL.

Written as DNA, the CDR3 is TGTGCCAGCAGCTTAGAGGGGGGCTCCCACGGAGGCGAGCAGTACTTC. Encoded protein: CASSLEGGSHGGEQYF. This rearrangement joins TRBV7-6 to TRBJ2-7; D could derive from TRBD1 or TRBD2 (6 bases each). This CDR3 comprises 16 residues. The V gene lost 1 base and the J gene lost 6 bases, with 19 bases spanning the gap. Germline V lookup: CDR1 SGHVS, CDR2 FNYEAQ.

This clonotype turned up a few times. The chain combines TRBV7-9 with TRBJ2-4, with D perhaps TRBD2 (6 bases). Trimming stripped 4 bases from V and 8 bases from J, with 15 bases between. The length of the CDR3 is 14 residues. Germline V CDR1 and CDR2: SEHNR, FQNEAQ (reference sequence). The CDR3 reads CASSWRGSRDIQYF. The CDR3 DNA follows: TGTGCCAGCAGCTGGAGGGGCTCCAGGGACATTCAGTACTTC.

The chain recombines TRBV5-1 with TRBJ2-5, with 7 bases that match TRBD2. Germline-derived CDR1 and CDR2 are SGHRS and YFSETQ. The V segment lost 0 bases and the J segment 1 base; nucleotides outside the gene matches: 6. The CDR3 consists of 16 residues. Here the CDR3 reads CASSLVPGGLQETQYF. CDR3 DNA sequence: TGCGCCAGCAGCTTGGTACCGGGGGGACTCCAAGAGACCCAGTACTTC.

V is TRBV4-1 and J is TRBJ2-5; D call uncertain. Trimming removed 3 bases at V and 5 bases at J, with 10 bases between. The CDR3 totals 13 residues. The germline V gene has CDR1 MGHRA and CDR2 YSYEKL. The CDR3 spells CASSQKLGETQYF. Here the CDR3 DNA reads TGCGCCAGCAGCCAGAAGCTCGGGGAGACCCAGTACTTC.

This clonotype appeared a few times. The chain is built from TRBV6-4 and TRBJ1-1; D call uncertain. Germline V CDR1 and CDR2: MRHNA, SNTAGT. The CDR3 consists of 15 residues. V dropped 4 bases and J dropped 1 base, with 13 bases sitting between them. The CDR3 nucleotides read TGTGCCAGCAGTGCAACAGCCCAACAGAACACTGAAGCTTTCTTT. Translating gives CASSATAQQNTEAFF.

This chain connects TRBV3-1 to TRBJ1-2; a weak D match, TRBD1 (5 bases). CDR1 and CDR2 (germline): LGHDT, YNNKEL (reference sequence). The CDR3 length is 13 residues. V lost 1 base, J lost 8 bases, and 11 bases lay in between. CDR3: CASSQVPGRGYTF. The CDR3 DNA sequence: TGTGCCAGCAGCCAAGTGCCAGGGCGAGGCTACACCTTC.

Only a few counts were recorded for this clonotype. This chain uses TRBV20-1 with TRBJ2-1; D is unresolved. Germline V lookup: CDR1 DFQATT, CDR2 SNEGSKA (reference sequence). The V gene lost 3 bases and the J gene lost 9 bases, with 9 bases spanning the gap. The CDR3 has 11 residues. CDR3 sequence: CSASRWGEQFF. The CDR3 DNA follows: TGCAGTGCTAGTCGTTGGGGTGAGCAGTTCTTC.

The rearrangement links TRBV25-1 to TRBJ2-1; 9 positions agree with TRBD2. Germline CDR1 is MGHDK and CDR2 is SYGVNS. Unmatched junction bases numbered 9, after V lost 7 bases and J lost 2 bases. The CDR3 is 16 amino acids. The CDR3 loop is CASTEGAGGPYNEQFF. The CDR3 coding sequence is TGTGCCAGCACCGAAGGGGCGGGAGGGCCCTACAATGAGCAGTTCTTC.

The rearrangement joins TRBV10-3 to TRBJ2-7, with 7 bases that match TRBD1. There are 16 residues in the CDR3. Germline V lookup: CDR1 ENHRY, CDR2 SYGVKD. Unmatched junction bases numbered 7, after V lost 2 bases and J lost 0 bases. The CDR3 sequence is CAISETRDRRSYEQYF. CDR3 sequence (DNA): TGTGCCATCAGTGAGACCAGGGACAGACGCTCCTACGAGCAGTACTTC.

This clonotype was observed at least ten times. The rearrangement links TRBV6-4 to TRBJ2-1, with D perhaps matching TRBD1 or TRBD2 (6 bases each). Trimming pared 3 bases from V and 5 bases from J, leaving 11 bases between. Per germline, CDR1 MRHNA and CDR2 SNTAGT. This CDR3 is 14 amino acids long. The CDR3 sequence: CASSESGANNEQFF. The CDR3 DNA is TGTGCCAGCAGTGAATCGGGGGCAAACAATGAGCAGTTCTTC.

V is TRBV29-1 and J is TRBJ2-3; 16 bases line up with TRBD2. CDR1 is SQVTM, CDR2 ANQGSEA, per germline. Trimming at V came to 0 bases and at J to 4 bases, leaving 10 bases not matched to a gene. The CDR3 contains 19 residues. The CDR3, as DNA: TGCAGCGTTGAAGATCCGGGACTAGCGGGGGGGCTTGCGTCAGATACGCAGTATTTT. Translated: CSVEDPGLAGGLASDTQYF.